Included here is one T cell receptor beta chain sequence, with context. Its antigen remains unknown. This specimen belongs to a study of T cell responses to AZD1222 COVID-19 vaccine. Overall study results and limits: Spike-specific TCR breadth and depth grew following two AZD1222 doses. Spike regions recognized by vaccine-associated CD4 TCRs spanned the protein, led by 160-218 and 743-854. The donor cohort was predominantly white British with a female majority, and clonal diversity may have been underestimated.

Profiled with immunoSEQ multiplex PCR; TCRdb holds only in-frame clones, not every one. Here the sample spans approximately 130,000 clones, about nine tenths being singletons. There are 16 residues in the CDR3. Germline CDR1 is PRHDT and CDR2 is FYEKMQ (reference sequence). J lost 5 bases, V lost 5 bases, and 10 bases had no gene match. The sequence derives from an adult who received the AZD1222 COVID-19 vaccine. V and J are TRBV13 and TRBJ2-1; 9 positions match TRBD2. The material was peripheral blood, obtained 28 days after the second AZD1222 dose. Here the CDR3 DNA reads TGTGCCAGCAGCCCCGAGGGACTAGCACCCCACAATGAGCAGTTCTTC. Amino acid sequence: CASSPEGLAPHNEQFF.